These 11 T cell receptor beta chains were all obtained from the same sample, sequenced in a study of shared clonotypes between healthy human individuals. Only in-frame clones appear in the TCRdb table, and some are missing; sequencing was by immunoSEQ multiplex PCR. Of roughly 1,500,000 clones listed, approximately 98% were seen once; the top ten hold about 0.45%. The material sequenced was naive CD4+ T cells sorted from blood. Sample subset: CD45RA+ positively selected. All receptors come from a man aged 30-40 years in good health.

V usage is TRBV5-6 and J usage is TRBJ2-1; the D is unclear. Trimming stripped 0 bases from V and 9 bases from J, with 10 bases between. Germline CDR1 is SGHDT and CDR2 is YYEEEE. The CDR3 runs to 13 residues. CDR3 amino acids: CASSLVELGEQFF. Here the CDR3 DNA reads TGTGCCAGCAGCTTGGTGGAGCTGGGTGAGCAGTTCTTC.

The chain has TRBV2 and TRBJ2-7, with 7 bases identical to TRBD1. The CDR3 is made up of 12 amino acids. From germline, CDR1 is SNHLY and CDR2 FYNNEI. Germline trimming cut 5 bases from V and 7 bases from J; bases unmatched to any gene: 5. This CDR3 reads CASSLTGVEQYF. In DNA, the CDR3 is TGTGCCAGCAGTCTTACAGGGGTAGAGCAGTACTTC.

The chain joins TRBV6-5 to TRBJ1-5; TRBD1 matches 7 bases. The CDR3 is 15 amino acids. Germline CDR1 is MNHEY and CDR2 is SVGAGI. With 0 bases clipped from V and 9 bases from J, the junction kept 8 bases outside the gene matches. This CDR3 reads CASSYSTDRLRPQHF. The CDR3 DNA reads as TGTGCCAGCAGTTACTCCACGGACAGGCTTCGGCCCCAGCATTTT.

The rearrangement uses TRBV11-2 and TRBJ2-5, with D possibly matching TRBD2 (6 bases). Germline assignment: CDR1 SGHAT and CDR2 FQNNGV. This CDR3 region has 14 residues. V lost 4 bases, J lost 5 bases, and 14 bases lay in between. CDR3 nucleotide sequence: TGTGCCAGCAGCTCGCGGCGGGATGGGGAGACCCAGTACTTC. Amino acids: CASSSRRDGETQYF.

The CDR3 DNA reads TGTGCTAGTGGTTTGGCACTAGGGACAGGGAATTCCTACGAGCAGTACTTC. This encodes CASGLALGTGNSYEQYF. The gene calls are TRBV12-5 and TRBJ2-7, with TRBD1 matching 9 bases. Germline CDR1 LGHNT, CDR2 FRNRAP. The CDR3 runs 17 residues. J was trimmed by 1 base and V by 1 base; bases with no gene match: 8.

This sequence joins TRBV2 and TRBJ1-5, with D tentatively TRBD1 (6 bases). Germline-derived CDR1 and CDR2 are SNHLY and FYNNEI. V was trimmed by 9 bases and J by 5 bases, leaving 11 bases between them. CDR3 length equals 12 residues. CDR3 in DNA: TGTGCCAGGACAGGATATTATCAGCCCCAGCATTTT. Its protein product is CARTGYYQPQHF.

This clone was seen a single time. This chain links TRBV15 with TRBJ2-7; 8 bases line up with TRBD1. Germline loops: CDR1 LNHNV, CDR2 YYDKDF (reference sequence). The V gene end was trimmed by 1 base and the J gene end by 5 bases; junction bases not matched to a gene: 7. CDR3 size: 15 residues. For the CDR3, the DNA is TGTGCCACCAGCAGAGTCAGGGACAGGTCCAACGAGCAGTACTTC. Amino acid sequence: CATSRVRDRSNEQYF.

The chain links TRBV7-6 to TRBJ2-1; 11 nucleotides line up with TRBD2. CDR1 is SGHVS, CDR2 FNYEAQ, per germline. CDR3 length equals 15 residues. Trimming at V came to 5 bases and at J to 4 bases, leaving 4 bases not matched to a gene. This CDR3 reads CASSKGLADYNEQFF. In nucleotides, the CDR3 is TGTGCCAGCAGCAAGGGACTAGCGGATTACAATGAGCAGTTCTTC.

The J gene is TRBJ2-5, the V gene TRBV11-2, with D uncertain. V lost 3 bases, J lost 7 bases, and 9 bases lay in between. Per germline, CDR1 SGHAT and CDR2 FQNNGV. The CDR3 length is 12 residues. Written as DNA, the CDR3 is TGTGCCAGCAGCTTGGCCCGAGGGACCCAGTACTTC. Translating it yields CASSLARGTQYF.

The chain uses TRBV4-2 and TRBJ2-2; 7 bases match TRBD2. Looked up from germline, CDR1 is LGHNA and CDR2 is YNFKEQ. The trim removed 3 bases at V and 7 bases at J, leaving 5 bases unmatched. The CDR3 totals 14 residues. The chain's CDR3 is CASSQDQRGGELFF. Here the CDR3 DNA reads TGTGCCAGCAGCCAGGACCAGCGGGGCGGGGAGCTGTTTTTT.

The chain has TRBV27 and TRBJ1-4; 7 positions agree with TRBD1. V dropped 3 bases and J dropped 3; count of bases not matched to a gene: 4. Germline V gives CDR1 MNHEY, CDR2 SMNVEV (reference sequence). The CDR3 runs 15 residues. The DNA for the CDR3 is TGTGCCAGCAGTTTTCAGGGGGTCCCTAATGAAAAACTGTTTTTT. Its translation: CASSFQGVPNEKLFF. Full variable domain (remainder filled in from reference TRBV27 and TRBJ1-4): EAQVTQNPRYLITVTGKKLTVTCSQNMNHEYMSWYRQDPGLGLRQIYYSMNVEVTDKGDVPEGYKVSRKEKRNFPLILESPSPNQTSLYFCASSFQGVPNEKLFFGSGTQLSVL.